This note documents a single T cell receptor (beta chain) sequence. Antigen unknown. V dropped 1 base and J dropped 6 bases, with 14 bases sitting between them. CDR1 SGHRS and CDR2 YFSETQ come from the germline V gene. The CDR3 totals 15 residues. The source of the sample is a study of T cell responses to AZD1222 COVID-19 vaccine. Overall study findings and caveats: Across spike, vaccine-associated CD4 TCRs were found, dominant at 160-218 and 743-854. Nearly half of unique spike-specific TCRs reportedly avoided B.1.351 and B.1.1.7 mutated regions. Seropositive AZD1222 recipients at baseline numbered only five or six. Possibly, clonal diversity was underestimated; donors were largely white British and included more females.

Only in-frame clones appear in the TCRdb table, and some are missing; sequencing was by immunoSEQ multiplex PCR. The table records some 66,000 clones, about 88% of them present only once. V is TRBV5-1 and J is TRBJ1-5, with D maybe TRBD1 (5 bases). This clonotype originated in an adult in good health. The source was peripheral blood, collected on day 0 of AZD1222 vaccination. This CDR3 is CASSLNPSGGQPQHF. The CDR3 DNA reads TGCGCCAGCAGCTTGAACCCCTCGGGGGGTCAGCCCCAGCATTTT.